Presented here are 20 T cell receptor beta chains from one specimen sequenced in a study of neurological immune-mediated disorders (dated by TCRdb to the late 2010s). The library was produced with 5' RACE. TCRdb shows the sequencer as Illumina HiSeq 2500. TCRdb reprocessing: public reads trimmed at Q25 with fastp, clones called with MiXCR, in-frame beta chains kept. Each record represents a unique CDR3 protein, reported with the most common genes and DNA among its rows. The sample records some 66,000 distinct CDR3 sequences, more than 3.5% of which are singletons. The top ten clones comprise roughly 2.8% of the sample. Sequencing was performed on PBMCs. The receptor source for this set is a man aged 45-65 years with multiple sclerosis.

Remarks on this clonotype: At one boundary the junction diverges from the germline segment, which might be a read error. The J gene is TRBJ1-6, the V gene TRBV5-1; tentatively, D is TRBD1 (6 bases). Germline V gene data show CDR1 as SGHRS and CDR2 as YFSETQ. This CDR3 comprises 16 residues. The CDR3 reads CASSTGLGHLSSPLHF. The CDR3 DNA is TGCGCAAGCAGCACCGGACTGGGACATCTCTCTTCACCCCTCCACTTT.

Regarding this clonotype: A much larger clone lies a single base off, so this may be a read error. The V gene is TRBV21-1, the J gene TRBJ2-7. TRBV21-1 is designated a pseudogene. The CDR3 consists of 14 residues. CDR3 residues: CASSMYGSTYEQYF. The CDR3 DNA follows: TGTGCCAGCAGCATGTACGGAAGTACCTACGAGCAGTACTTC.

This clonotype was seen many times. V usage is TRBV27 and J usage is TRBJ2-7; possible D gene TRBD2, 6 bases. The CDR3 runs to 16 residues. Germline assignment: CDR1 MNHEY and CDR2 SMNVEV (reference sequence). Trimming pared 6 bases from V and 3 bases from J, leaving 21 bases between. In DNA, the CDR3 is TGTGCCAGCAGCCCCGGAGAGGGCCCGGGGGACTACGAGCAGTACGTC. It codes for CASSPGEGPGDYEQYV.

This clonotype was observed many times. The chain links TRBV20-1 to TRBJ2-3; 7 positions agree with TRBD2. Trimming took 3 bases from V and 1 from J; bases not matched to a gene: 7. The length of the CDR3 is 15 residues. Germline CDR1 is DFQATT and CDR2 is SNEGSKA (reference sequence). CDR3 region: CSARGSGPGTDTQYF. CDR3 bases: TGCAGTGCTAGGGGTAGCGGGCCAGGCACAGATACGCAGTATTTT.

This clonotype was counted at least ten times. The genes are TRBV20-1 and TRBJ2-3; 10 bases fit TRBD2. The V gene end was trimmed by 5 bases and the J gene end by 6 bases; junction bases not matched to a gene: 8. The CDR3 consists of 14 residues. CDR1 is DFQATT and CDR2 is SNEGSKA in the germline V gene (reference sequence). CDR3 sequence (DNA): TGCAGTGCTCCACGTCCGGGACTAGCGGATACGCAGTATTTT. It codes for CSAPRPGLADTQYF.

This clonotype was counted many times. The chain recombines TRBV5-4 with TRBJ1-6, with D hard to call. The length of the CDR3 is 15 residues. Trimming removed 0 bases from V and 9 bases from J, with 13 bases in between. Germline loops: CDR1 SGHNT, CDR2 YYREEE (reference sequence). The CDR3 here is CASSLDSGVGSPLHF. The DNA of the CDR3 is TGTGCCAGCAGCTTGGATTCCGGCGTGGGTTCACCCCTCCACTTT.

Details on this clonotype: A much larger clone differs from this one at a single base, so this may be a read error. The chain is built from TRBV28 and TRBJ2-4, with a weak D call TRBD1 (6 bases). The CDR3 runs to 13 residues. Germline lookup yields CDR1 MDHEN and CDR2 SYDVKM. CDR3 residues: CASRQGSKKIQYF. The CDR3 DNA sequence: TGTGCCAGCAGACAGGGATCCAAAAAAATTCAGTACTTC.

This clonotype was seen ten or more times. The rearrangement joins TRBV12-3 or TRBV12-4 to TRBJ1-1; the D gene is possibly TRBD1 (5 bases). The CDR3 contains 13 residues. V lost 6 bases and J 3 bases, leaving 11 bases between the germline ends. CDR3 coding DNA: TGTGCCAGCAGCCTGGGAGGGGACACTGAAGCTTTCTTT. This gives the protein CASSLGGDTEAFF.

This clonotype was found many times. The rearrangement joins TRBV12-3 or TRBV12-4 to TRBJ2-5, with TRBD2 as a possible D gene (5 bases). The V and J ends lost 3 bases and 1 base respectively, with 15 bases between them. CDR3 length: 16 amino acids. The CDR3 loop is CASSFGSTSGQETQYF. DNA of the CDR3: TGTGCCAGCAGTTTTGGGAGTACCAGCGGCCAAGAGACCCAGTACTTC.

This clonotype was recorded many times. The chain couples TRBV28 to TRBJ1-5; tentative D call: TRBD1 (6 bases). This CDR3 region has 16 residues. Germline loops: CDR1 MDHEN, CDR2 SYDVKM. V lost 3 bases and J 0 bases, leaving 12 bases between the germline ends. CDR3 sequence: CASSFGTGYSNQPQHF. The CDR3 coding sequence is TGTGCCAGCAGTTTCGGAACAGGGTATAGCAATCAGCCCCAGCATTTT.

Concerning this clonotype: A much bigger clone sits one base away, suggesting this may be a read error. V and J are TRBV4-1 and TRBJ2-1, with D perhaps matching TRBD1 (6 bases). CDR3 length: 13 residues. Trimming stripped 4 bases from V and 8 bases from J, with 12 bases between. Germline V gene sequence: CDR1 MGHRA, CDR2 YSYEKL. The CDR3 DNA sequence: TGCGCCAGCAGCCCAATCCCAGGGGATGAGCAGTTCTTC. Translation gives CASSPIPGDEQFF.

This clonotype has ten or more counts. The V gene is TRBV28, the J gene TRBJ2-3, with 8 nucleotides matching TRBD1. CDR3 length: 17 amino acids. Germline V gene lookup returns CDR1 MDHEN and CDR2 SYDVKM. J gave up 4 bases and V 5 bases, and 14 bases lay outside the gene matches. This CDR3 reads CASSRLMTGANPDTQYF. The CDR3 nucleotides are TGTGCCAGCAGTCGACTAATGACAGGGGCTAACCCAGATACGCAGTATTTT.

In this sample, this clonotype turned up many times. The J gene is TRBJ2-3, the V gene TRBV5-1; D may correspond to TRBD1 or TRBD2 (5 bases each). The CDR3 is 15 residues long. Trimming removed 1 base at V and 6 bases at J, with 15 bases between. Per germline, CDR1 SGHRS and CDR2 YFSETQ. The CDR3 nucleotides are TGCGCCAGCAGCTTGCCCCTGGGGGATCAGGATACGCAGTATTTT. Translation: CASSLPLGDQDTQYF.

This clonotype was picked up many times. The chain combines TRBV5-1 with TRBJ2-5, with a tentative D call TRBD1 (5 bases). The V and J ends lost 0 bases and 4 bases respectively, with 13 bases between them. The CDR3 totals 15 residues. From germline, CDR1 is SGHRS and CDR2 YFSETQ. Here the CDR3 reads CASSLALTAGETQYF. In DNA, the CDR3 is TGCGCCAGCAGCTTGGCTTTGACAGCTGGAGAGACCCAGTACTTC.

This clonotype has ten or more counts. The chain is built from TRBV7-9 and TRBJ2-5, with D hard to call. Per the germline V gene, CDR1 is SEHNR and CDR2 is FQNEAQ (reference sequence). Trimming took off 1 base at V and 1 base at J, with 13 bases between the two ends. The CDR3 is 16 residues long. The chain's CDR3 is CASSLGTIRAQETQYF. For the CDR3, the DNA is TGTGCCAGCAGCTTAGGGACGATTCGGGCCCAAGAGACCCAGTACTTC.

This clonotype was picked up many times. The V gene is TRBV7-3, the J gene TRBJ2-1; TRBD1 matches at 10 bases. Germline-derived CDR1 and CDR2 are SGHTA and FQGTGA. The ends lost 2 bases at V and 3 bases at J; junction bases unmatched: 7. The CDR3 extends over 17 amino acids. The CDR3 region is CASSLYGTGAGYNEQFF. Written as DNA, the CDR3 is TGTGCCAGCAGCTTATATGGGACAGGGGCAGGCTACAATGAGCAGTTCTTC.

This clonotype was seen a few times. This sequence joins TRBV7-3 and TRBJ2-2; D is perhaps TRBD1 (5 bases). The V gene lost 6 bases and the J gene lost 3 bases, with 11 bases spanning the gap. The V gene's germline CDR1 is SGHTA and CDR2 FQGTGA. CDR3 length equals 14 residues. CDR3 sequence: CASRTRADTGELFF. The CDR3 region has the DNA TGTGCCAGCAGGACCAGGGCCGACACCGGGGAGCTGTTTTTT.

This clonotype came up many times. This chain joins TRBV7-2 and TRBJ1-4; unclear D gene. Germline CDR1 reads SGHTA; CDR2 reads FQGNSA. The CDR3 has 15 residues. The germline V and J ends were trimmed by 2 bases and 2 bases, with 9 bases remaining between them. In DNA form, the CDR3 reads TGTGCCAGCAGCTTAAACCCCAATACTAATGAAAAACTGTTTTTT. This encodes CASSLNPNTNEKLFF.

This clonotype has just a few counts. V is TRBV27 and J is TRBJ2-6; D tentatively fits TRBD1 or TRBD2 (5 bases each). The CDR3 has 19 amino acids. Germline V CDR1 and CDR2: MNHEY, SMNVEV (reference sequence). The V and J ends lost 2 bases and 2 bases respectively, with 19 bases between them. DNA for the CDR3: TGTGCCAGCAGTTTACTAACACCCCTCCAGGGAGCTGGGGCCAACGTCCTGACTTTC. Protein: CASSLLTPLQGAGANVLTF.

This clonotype was picked up many times. The chain is built from TRBV20-1 and TRBJ1-1, with D uncertain. CDR1 is DFQATT and CDR2 is SNEGSKA in the germline V gene (reference sequence). The V end was cut by 1 base, the J end by 9 bases, with 15 bases between. The CDR3 length is 13 residues. The CDR3 bases are TGCAGTGCTAGAGGGACCTCGGGCGTCAAAGCTTTCTTT. Amino acid sequence: CSARGTSGVKAFF.